The present T cell receptor beta chain was sequenced within a study of T cell changes during pregnancy in multiple sclerosis. Produced via immunoSEQ multiplex PCR; TCRdb's table is partial and in-frame only. The sample has over 35,000 clones, around nine tenths seen once. The CDR3 contains 16 residues. Germline lookup yields CDR1 LGHNT and CDR2 FRNRAP. Trimming removed 2 bases from V and 0 bases from J, with 12 bases in between. V is TRBV12-5 and J is TRBJ2-3, with D tentatively TRBD2 (7 bases). This TCR derives from a female donor with multiple sclerosis, enrolled in a pregnancy study. Sequencing used CD4+ T cells from peripheral blood mononuclear cells, obtained after pregnancy. CDR3 DNA sequence: TGTGCTAGTGGTTTGAAGGGGGGGGGTAGCACAGATACGCAGTATTTT. Translation: CASGLKGGGSTDTQYF. The variable domain in full, completed from reference TRBV12-5 and TRBJ2-3, reads DARVTQTPRHKVTEMGQEVTMRCQPILGHNTVFWYRQTMMQGLELLAYFRNRAPLDDSGMPKDRFSAEMPDATLATLKIQPSEPRDSAVYFCASGLKGGGSTDTQYFGPGTRLTVL.